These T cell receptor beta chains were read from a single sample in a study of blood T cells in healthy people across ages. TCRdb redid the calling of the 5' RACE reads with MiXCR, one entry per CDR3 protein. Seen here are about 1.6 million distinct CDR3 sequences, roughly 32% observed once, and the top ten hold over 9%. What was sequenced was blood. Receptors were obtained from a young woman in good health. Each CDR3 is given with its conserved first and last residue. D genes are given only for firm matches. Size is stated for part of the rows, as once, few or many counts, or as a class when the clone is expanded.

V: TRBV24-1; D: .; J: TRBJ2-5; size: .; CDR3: CATSDRGSQEAQYF; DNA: TGTGCCACCAGTGATAGGGGAAGCCAAGAGGCCCAGTACTTC
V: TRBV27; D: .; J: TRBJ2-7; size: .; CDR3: CASSLSPSRAYEQYF; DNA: TGTGCCAGCAGTTTATCTCCTAGCCGGGCCTACGAGCAGTACTTC
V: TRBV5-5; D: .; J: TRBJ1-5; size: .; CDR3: CASSWGQTSNQPQHF; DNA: TGTGCCAGCAGCTGGGGCCAAACTAGCAATCAGCCCCAGCATTTT
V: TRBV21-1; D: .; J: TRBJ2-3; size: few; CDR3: CASSKTDRGRTDTQYF; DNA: TGTGCCAGCAGCAAAACTGACAGGGGGCGCACAGATACGCAGTATTTT
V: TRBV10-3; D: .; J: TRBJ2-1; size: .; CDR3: CAISWDPGNEQFF; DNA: TGTGCCATCTCTTGGGACCCCGGGAATGAGCAGTTCTTC
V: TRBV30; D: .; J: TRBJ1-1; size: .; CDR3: CAWSVNRVDTEAFF; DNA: TGTGCCTGGAGTGTCAACCGTGTGGACACTGAAGCTTTCTTT
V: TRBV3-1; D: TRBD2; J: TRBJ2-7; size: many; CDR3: CASSSRGYSGGPKFSYEQYF; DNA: TGTGCCAGCAGCTCCCGCGGGTATAGCGGGGGCCCGAAGTTCTCCTACGAGCAGTACTTC
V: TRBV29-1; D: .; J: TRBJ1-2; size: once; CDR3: CSVVGEWNYGYTF; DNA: TGCAGCGTTGTGGGGGAATGGAACTATGGCTACACCTTC
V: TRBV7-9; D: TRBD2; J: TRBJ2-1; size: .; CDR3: CAGIPWTSGGDEQFF; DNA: TGTGCCGGCATACCATGGACTAGCGGGGGGGACGAGCAGTTCTTC
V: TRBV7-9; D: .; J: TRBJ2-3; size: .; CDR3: CASSPPLADTQYF; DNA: TGTGCCAGCAGCCCCCCCCTTGCAGATACGCAGTATTTT
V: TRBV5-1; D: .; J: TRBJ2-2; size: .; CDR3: CASSLRVAAGELFF; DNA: TGCGCCAGCAGCTTAAGGGTTGCTGCCGGGGAGCTGTTTTTT
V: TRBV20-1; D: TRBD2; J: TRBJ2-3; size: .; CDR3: CSAPGLAGGRSDTQYF; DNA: TGCAGTGCTCCTGGACTAGCGGGGGGACGCTCAGATACGCAGTATTTT
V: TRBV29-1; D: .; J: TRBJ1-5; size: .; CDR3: CSVGHPNQPQHF; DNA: TGCAGCGTCGGACACCCGAATCAGCCCCAGCATTTT
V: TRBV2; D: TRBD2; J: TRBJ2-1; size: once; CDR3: CASSGGSDYNEQFF; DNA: TGTGCCAGCAGTGGCGGGAGCGACTACAATGAGCAGTTCTTC
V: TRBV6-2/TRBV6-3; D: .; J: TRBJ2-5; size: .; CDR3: CASSYGLYNEQYF; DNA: TGTGCCAGCAGTTATGGGTTGTACAATGAGCAGTACTTC
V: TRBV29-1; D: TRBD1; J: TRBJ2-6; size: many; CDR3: CSVELGTGGFNVLTF; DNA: TGCAGCGTTGAACTCGGGACAGGGGGCTTCAACGTCCTGACTTTC
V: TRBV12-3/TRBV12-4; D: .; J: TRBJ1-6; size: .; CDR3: CASKRSREWNSPLHF; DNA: TGTGCCAGCAAGAGGTCGAGGGAGTGGAATTCACCCCTCCACTTT
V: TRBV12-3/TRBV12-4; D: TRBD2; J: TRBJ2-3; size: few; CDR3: CASSRQQAGRADTQYF; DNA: TGTGCCAGCAGCCGACAACAAGCGGGAAGGGCAGATACGCAGTATTTT
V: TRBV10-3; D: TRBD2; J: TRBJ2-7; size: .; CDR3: CAISGRSGGHLYF; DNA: TGTGCCATCAGTGGTCGATCGGGAGGTCACCTGTACTTC
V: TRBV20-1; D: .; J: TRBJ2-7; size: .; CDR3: CSAGQFEQYF; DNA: TGCAGTGCCGGACAGTTCGAGCAGTACTTC
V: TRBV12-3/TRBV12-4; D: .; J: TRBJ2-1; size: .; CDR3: CASRKHSYESYSEQFF; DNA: TGTGCCAGCAGGAAACATAGCTACGAGTCCTACAGTGAGCAGTTCTTC
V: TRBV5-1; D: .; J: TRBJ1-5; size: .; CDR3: CAGSLDVAQPQHF; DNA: TGCGCCGGCAGCTTGGATGTAGCTCAGCCCCAGCATTTT
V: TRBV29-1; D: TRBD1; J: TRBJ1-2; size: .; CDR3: CSVFPGQGRSYGYTF; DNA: TGCAGCGTCTTCCCGGGACAGGGAAGGAGCTATGGCTACACCTTC
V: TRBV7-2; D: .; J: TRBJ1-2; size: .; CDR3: CASINGGGSNYGYTF; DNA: TGTGCCAGCATTAATGGGGGGGGCTCTAACTATGGCTACACCTTC
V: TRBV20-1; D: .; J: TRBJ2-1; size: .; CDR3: CSANWRGDGDEQFF; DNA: TGCAGTGCTAATTGGCGGGGCGATGGGGATGAGCAGTTCTTC
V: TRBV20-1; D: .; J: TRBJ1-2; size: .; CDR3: CSARRQEGRGYTF; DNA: TGCAGTGCTAGACGGCAGGAGGGAAGGGGCTACACCTTC
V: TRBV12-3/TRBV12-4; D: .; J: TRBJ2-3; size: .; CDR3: CASTMLTDTQYF; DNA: TGTGCCAGCACCATGCTAACAGATACGCAGTATTTT
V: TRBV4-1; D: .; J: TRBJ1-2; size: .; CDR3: CASSQDSQGKGYGYTF; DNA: TGCGCCAGCAGCCAAGATTCCCAGGGGAAGGGGTATGGCTACACCTTC
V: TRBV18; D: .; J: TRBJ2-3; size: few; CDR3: CASSPVTRAADTQYF; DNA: TGTGCCAGCTCACCAGTGACAAGAGCAGCAGATACGCAGTATTTT
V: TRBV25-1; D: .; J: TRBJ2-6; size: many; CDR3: CTAKWVRWFAGANVLTF; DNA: TGTACCGCAAAATGGGTCCGTTGGTTCGCTGGGGCCAACGTCCTGACTTTC
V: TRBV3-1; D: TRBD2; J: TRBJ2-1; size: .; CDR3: CASSRAGREQFF; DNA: TGTGCCAGCAGCCGAGCGGGGAGGGAGCAGTTCTTC
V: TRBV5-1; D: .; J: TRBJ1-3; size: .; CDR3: CASSLPGLSSGNTIYF; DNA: TGCGCCAGCAGCCTACCGGGACTGAGCTCTGGAAACACCATATATTTT
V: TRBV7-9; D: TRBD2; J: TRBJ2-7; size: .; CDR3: CASSLAAGLAGYKQYF; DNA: TGTGCCAGCAGCTTAGCCGCGGGACTAGCGGGCTACAAGCAGTACTTC
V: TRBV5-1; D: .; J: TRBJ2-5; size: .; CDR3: CASSLVDGTPQETQYF; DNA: TGCGCCAGCAGCTTGGTCGACGGGACACCCCAAGAGACCCAGTACTTC
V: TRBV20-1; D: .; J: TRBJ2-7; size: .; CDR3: CSASERPRIKEPQYF; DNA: TGCAGTGCTAGCGAGAGACCGCGTATCAAAGAACCCCAGTACTTC
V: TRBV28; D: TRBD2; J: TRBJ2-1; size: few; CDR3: CASSTGLEEANEQFF; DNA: TGTGCCAGCAGTACCGGACTAGAGGAGGCCAATGAGCAGTTCTTC
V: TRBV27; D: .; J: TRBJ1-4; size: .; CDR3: CASSPIGGRYSEKLFF; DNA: TGTGCCAGCAGCCCCATCGGGGGCAGGTACAGTGAAAAACTGTTTTTT
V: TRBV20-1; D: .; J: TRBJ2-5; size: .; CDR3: CSAMSLVSPADKETQYF; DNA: TGCAGTGCTATGTCCCTCGTCTCCCCAGCGGACAAAGAGACCCAGTACTTC
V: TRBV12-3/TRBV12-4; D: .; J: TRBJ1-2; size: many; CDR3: CASSLGTSGYTF; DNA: TGTGCCAGCAGTTTGGGAACAAGTGGCTACACCTTC
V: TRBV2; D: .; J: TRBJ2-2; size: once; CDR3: CASKQGAGELFF; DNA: TGTGCCAGCAAGCAAGGGGCCGGGGAGCTGTTTTTT
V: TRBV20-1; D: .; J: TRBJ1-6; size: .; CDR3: CSSRPFQWSPLHF; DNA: TGCAGTTCTAGACCGTTTCAGTGGTCACCCCTCCACTTT
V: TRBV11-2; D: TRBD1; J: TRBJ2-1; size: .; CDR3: CASRVRLTGQGINFNEQFF; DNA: TGTGCCAGCAGAGTTCGATTGACAGGGCAGGGGATTAATTTCAATGAGCAGTTCTTC
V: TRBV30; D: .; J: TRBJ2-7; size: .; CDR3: CAWSVRVATYEQYF; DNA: TGTGCCTGGAGTGTACGGGTAGCAACCTACGAGCAGTACTTC
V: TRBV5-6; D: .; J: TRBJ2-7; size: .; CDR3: CASSQYPGTPYEQYF; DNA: TGTGCCAGCAGCCAGTACCCGGGAACGCCCTACGAGCAGTACTTC
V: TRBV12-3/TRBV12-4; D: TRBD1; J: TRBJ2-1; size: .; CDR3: CASKNRGLFDEQFF; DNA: TGTGCCAGCAAGAACAGGGGGTTATTCGATGAGCAGTTCTTC
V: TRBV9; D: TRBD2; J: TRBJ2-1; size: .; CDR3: CASSVRFSSGIGNEQFF; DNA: TGTGCCAGCAGCGTCCGTTTTAGTAGCGGGATAGGTAATGAGCAGTTCTTC
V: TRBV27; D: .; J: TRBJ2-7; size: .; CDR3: CASSNPPWREGYEQYF; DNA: TGTGCCAGCAGCAACCCACCATGGCGGGAAGGCTACGAGCAGTACTTC
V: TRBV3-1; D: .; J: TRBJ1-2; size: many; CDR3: CASSQSMAGVGSGYTF; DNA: TGTGCCAGCAGCCAGTCGATGGCAGGGGTTGGGTCTGGCTACACCTTC
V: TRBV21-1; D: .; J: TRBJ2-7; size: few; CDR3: CASPWGRLAGEVYEQYF; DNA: TGTGCCAGCCCTTGGGGTAGGCTAGCGGGGGAGGTCTACGAGCAGTACTTC
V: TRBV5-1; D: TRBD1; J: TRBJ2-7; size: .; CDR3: CASTKLTGLEQYF; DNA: TGCGCCAGCACCAAGTTGACAGGGCTCGAGCAGTACTTC
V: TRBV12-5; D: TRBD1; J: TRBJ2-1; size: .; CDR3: CASGRDRGLVRSYNEQFF; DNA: TGTGCTAGTGGACGAGACAGGGGGTTGGTAAGGTCCTACAATGAGCAGTTCTTC
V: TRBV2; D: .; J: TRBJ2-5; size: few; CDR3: CASSDLHVGSQYF; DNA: TGTGCCAGCAGTGATCTGCACGTCGGATCCCAGTACTTC
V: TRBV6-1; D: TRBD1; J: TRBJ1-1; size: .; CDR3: CASGEGGPGTVNTEAFF; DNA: TGCGCCAGCGGTGAAGGAGGACCCGGGACAGTGAACACTGAAGCTTTCTTT
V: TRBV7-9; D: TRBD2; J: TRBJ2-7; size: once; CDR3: CASSQGRGGTNYEQYF; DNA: TGTGCCAGCAGCCAAGGTCGGGGGGGGACTAACTACGAGCAGTACTTC
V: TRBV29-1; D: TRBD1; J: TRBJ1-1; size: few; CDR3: CSVGQVVNTEAFF; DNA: TGCAGCGTCGGACAGGTGGTGAACACTGAAGCTTTCTTT
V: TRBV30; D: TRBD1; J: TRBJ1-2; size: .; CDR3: CAWSPGRDRGRDGYTF; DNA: TGTGCCTGGAGTCCGGGTAGGGACAGGGGGCGAGATGGCTACACCTTC
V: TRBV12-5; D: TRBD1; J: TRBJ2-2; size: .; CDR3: CASGLWTGNTGELFF; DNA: TGTGCTAGTGGTTTATGGACAGGGAACACCGGGGAGCTGTTTTTT
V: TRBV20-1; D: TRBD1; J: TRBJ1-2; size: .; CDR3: CSPRTGTGSGYTF; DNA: TGCAGTCCTAGAACCGGGACAGGGTCTGGCTACACCTTC
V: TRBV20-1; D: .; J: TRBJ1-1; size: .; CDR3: CSARGVSENTEAFF; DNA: TGCAGTGCTAGAGGAGTCAGCGAAAACACTGAAGCTTTCTTT